This T cell receptor beta chain was found in a study of T cell repertoires and HLA-DP antigens (dated by TCRdb to about 2018). Regarding the research as a whole: An in vitro model of CD4+ T cell alloreactivity against allogeneic HLA-DP presented by transduced HeLa cells was used in the study. One alloantigen differed from self by one peptide-binding groove amino acid, whereas the other differed by ten, modelling structurally similar versus dissimilar alloantigens. The three donors were two male and one female, with ages ranging from the 18-to-29 to the 60-to-69 age band. Average DNA input was approximately 220 ng for sorted CD137+CD4+ samples, compared with 1,200 ng for pre-culture CD4+ samples.

Findings and caveats that apply to the study as a whole: An average cumulative frequency of roughly 33% against one allele and less than 65% against the other was found for clones undetected before culture. Sorted CD137+ cells showed similar clonality against both alloantigens (around 0.4), much higher than the clonality of pre-culture samples (approximately 0.039). The naive and memory CD4+ repertoires were not analysed as separate populations. The study was limited by having just a few donors, by relying on a non-physiological HeLa antigen-presenting system, and by using total CD4+ cells as responders.

Untouched CD4+ T cells were isolated from Ficoll-separated PBMC by magnetic bead negative selection, reaching an average purity of about 98%. Untouched CD4+ T cells were isolated with magnetic beads from Ficoll-separated PBMC, and a purity of about 98% was reached with negligible CD8+ contamination. Peripheral blood mononuclear cells came from the buffy coats of three healthy blood donors, who served as the study's donors. All three donors were CMV seronegative. Genomic DNA was extracted with the DNeasy Blood & Tissue Kit. Genomic DNA from sorted CD137+CD4+ cells and from pre-culture CD4+ baseline samples of each subject was subjected to TCRB sequencing. The immunoSEQ multiplex PCR, with forward primers for 54 TRBV segments and reverse primers for 13 TRBJ segments, was used to amplify TCRB CDR3 regions. Pre-culture CD4+ samples were sequenced at deep resolution, targeting approximately 200,000 T cell genomes. Sequencing of the amplicons was done on an Illumina HiSeq System, giving 87 bp reads that spanned the CDR3. The source study handled its data this way. Reads were corrected for PCR and sequencing errors, and CDR3 regions were defined by alignment to IMGT reference sequences. Synthetic template pools were used to estimate counts of templates and unique rearrangements. Clonality was calculated as 1 minus Pielou's evenness. The Daley-Smith estimator was used to estimate richness. Morisita's index was used to measure repertoire overlap. A clone counted as low-abundance if it appeared in cultured samples but went undetected in the pre-culture repertoire of the same donor. TCRdb provides this immuneACCESS table in a form limited to in-frame rearrangements. Some clones are lacking; in checked studies, under half of them reflect an unresolved V gene, and why the rest are absent is not known. From that table come the V and J calls and clone size; the DNA was used to work out D and trimming. In this sample the table shows over 100,000 clones, more than 85% of which occur a single time. About 0.25% of the sample comes from the top ten.

For this clone: The antigen it recognizes is unknown. The record has no base qualities; no much larger clone is one base away.

CDR1 SGHRS and CDR2 YFSETQ are derived from the germline V gene. The trim is 0 bases for V and 2 bases for J, with a gap of 5 bases between the germline ends. The CDR3 measures 14 amino acids from cysteine to phenylalanine. The only DNA kept is the CDR3, 42 bases in frame from the first base. The sequenced sample consisted of CD4+ T cells from PBMCs. This receptor was identified in a woman aged 18-29 years in good health and CMV-seronegative. This chain is built from TRBV5-1 and TRBJ2-2; the D gene identity is not certain. At the DNA level, the sequence is TGCGCCAGCAGCTTGGACAGAAACACCGGGGAGCTGTTTTTT. It encodes CASSLDRNTGELFF.